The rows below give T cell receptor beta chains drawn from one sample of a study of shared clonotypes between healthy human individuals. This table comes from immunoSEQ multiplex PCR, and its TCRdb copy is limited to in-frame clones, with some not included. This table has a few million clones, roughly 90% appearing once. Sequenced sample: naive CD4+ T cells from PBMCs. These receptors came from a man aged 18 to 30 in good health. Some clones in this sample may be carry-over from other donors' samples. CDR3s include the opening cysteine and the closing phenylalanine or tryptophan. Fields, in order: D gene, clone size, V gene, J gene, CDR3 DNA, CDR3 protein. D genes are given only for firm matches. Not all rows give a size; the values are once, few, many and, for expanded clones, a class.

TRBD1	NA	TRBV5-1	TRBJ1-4	TGCGCCAGCAGCTCCGGGACAGGGTTTAATGAAAAACTGTTTTTT	CASSSGTGFNEKLFF
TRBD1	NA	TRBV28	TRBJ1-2	TGTGCCAGCAGTCTAAGGGACAGCGTTAACTATGGCTACACCTTC	CASSLRDSVNYGYTF
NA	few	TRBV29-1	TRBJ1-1	TGCAGCGTTCGGTTTAGGAACACTGAAGCTTTCTTT	CSVRFRNTEAFF
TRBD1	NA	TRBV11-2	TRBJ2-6	TGTGCCAGCAGCCTAGATAGGGACAGGTCTGGGGCCAACGTCCTGACTTTC	CASSLDRDRSGANVLTF
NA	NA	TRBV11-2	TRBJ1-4	TGTGCCAGCAGCTTAGTTGTTGGTGGCGAAAAACTGTTTTTT	CASSLVVGGEKLFF
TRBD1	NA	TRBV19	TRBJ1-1	TGTGCCAGTAGTATGTGGGACAGGGAAAACACTGAAGCTTTCTTT	CASSMWDRENTEAFF
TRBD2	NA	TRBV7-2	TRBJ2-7	TGTGCCAGCAGCTTACTAGCGGGAGTTGCCTACGAGCAGTACTTC	CASSLLAGVAYEQYF
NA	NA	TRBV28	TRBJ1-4	TGTGCCAGCAGGCCGACAGCAGACCGGGAGGAAAAACTGTTTTTT	CASRPTADREEKLFF
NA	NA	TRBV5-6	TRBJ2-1	TGTGCCAGCAGCTTGTCCCCCGGCCCCAGCTCCTACAATGAGCAGTTCTTC	CASSLSPGPSSYNEQFF
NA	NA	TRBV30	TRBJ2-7	TGTGCCTGGAGTGGTATTCCCTACGAGCAGTACTTC	CAWSGIPYEQYF
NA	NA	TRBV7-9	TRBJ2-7	TGTGCCAGCAGCTTACAGGGTGGGGACTACGAGCAGTACTTC	CASSLQGGDYEQYF
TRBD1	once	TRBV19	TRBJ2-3	TGTGCCAGTAGCTTCGACAGGGGGCGTGATACGCAGTATTTT	CASSFDRGRDTQYF
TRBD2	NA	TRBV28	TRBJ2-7	TGTGCGGTACGGCGGGAGGGATGGGGCGAGCAGTACTTC	CAVRREGWGEQYF
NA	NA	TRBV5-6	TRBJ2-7	TGTGCCAGCAGCCGAAGGGAGCTACTCTACGAGCAGTACTTC	CASSRRELLYEQYF
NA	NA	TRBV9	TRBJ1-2	TGTGCCAGCAGCGTACAGGGATATGGCTACACCTTC	CASSVQGYGYTF
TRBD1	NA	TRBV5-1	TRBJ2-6	TGCGCCAGCAGCTTGGGGGACAGTCCTGGGGCCAACGTCCTGACTTTC	CASSLGDSPGANVLTF
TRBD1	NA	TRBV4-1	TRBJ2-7	TGCGCCAGCAGCCGTGGACAGGAGTTCTACGAGCAGTACTTC	CASSRGQEFYEQYF
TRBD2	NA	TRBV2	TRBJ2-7	TGTGCCAGCAGTGAAGTAATGGGACTAGCGGGACCTGCCTACGAGCAGTACTTC	CASSEVMGLAGPAYEQYF
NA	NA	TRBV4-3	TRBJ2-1	TGCGCCAGCAGCTCCTCCGTATCCTACAATGAGCAGTTCTTC	CASSSSVSYNEQFF
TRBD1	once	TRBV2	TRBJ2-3	TGTGCCAGCAGTCAAAGGGAGGGACAGGGGGCTGCAGATACGCAGTATTTT	CASSQREGQGAADTQYF
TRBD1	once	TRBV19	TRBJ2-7	TGTGCCAGTAGGACAGGGCCCTCCTACGAGCAGTACTTC	CASRTGPSYEQYF
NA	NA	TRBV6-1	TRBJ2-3	TGTGCCAGTAAAGCTGACACAGATACGCAGTATTTT	CASKADTDTQYF
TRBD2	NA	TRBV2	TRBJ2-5	TGTGCCAGCAGCCCGGGACTAGCGGGGGAGACCCAGTACTTC	CASSPGLAGETQYF
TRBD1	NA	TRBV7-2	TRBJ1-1	TGTGCCAGCAGCTTAGTCCACGGGACAGGGGGCGTGGGTGCTTTCTTT	CASSLVHGTGGVGAFF
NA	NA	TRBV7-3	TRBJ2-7	TGTGCCAGCAGCGCTCACACTAGCACTTACGAGCAGTACTTC	CASSAHTSTYEQYF
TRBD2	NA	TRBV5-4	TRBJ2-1	TGTGCCAGCAGCTTGAGGACTAGCGACTACAATGAGCAGTTCTTC	CASSLRTSDYNEQFF
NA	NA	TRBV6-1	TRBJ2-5	TGTGCCAGCAGTGGAGAGAAAGGGGGGGCGCAGACCCAGTACTTC	CASSGEKGGAQTQYF
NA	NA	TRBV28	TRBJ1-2	TGTGCCAGCAGTTTATCGGGGGGCCCTTCCTATGGCTACACCTTC	CASSLSGGPSYGYTF
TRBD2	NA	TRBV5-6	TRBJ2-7	TGTGCCAGCAGCCCTGGGCCTAGCGGGACCTCCTACGAGCAGTACTTC	CASSPGPSGTSYEQYF